The sequence of this T cell receptor beta chain was determined in a study of T cell repertoires in cytomegalovirus infection. This clonotype was observed a single time. Its antigen is unknown. TCRdb reprocessed the reads with MiXCR, giving one entry per CDR3 protein. The sample carries 57,000 or so distinct CDR3 sequences, about a third recorded once. Sample: PBMCs, sequenced either directly or after in vitro stimulation (not recorded which). The clonotype originates from a human donor in good health (CMV status not recorded). Some clones in this sample may be carry-over from other donors' samples.

DNA of the CDR3: TGTGCCAGCAGTTTATCAGGGTGGGACACCGGGGAGCTGTTTTTT. Its translation: CASSLSGWDTGELFF. The V call is TRBV12-3 or TRBV12-4, the J call TRBJ2-2, with D perhaps matching TRBD1 (5 bases). CDR3 length equals 15 residues. Trimming left V 2 bases short and J 3 bases short, with 10 bases between.